The sequence of this T cell receptor (beta chain) was determined in a study of regulatory T cells in long-lasting Graves disease (dated by TCRdb to the early 2020s). A note on the overall study: Persistent Graves' disease meant more than 5 years of antithyroid drug treatment with TSH receptor autoantibodies that stayed positive. Patients with persistent Graves' disease were compared with patients with newly diagnosed Graves' disease using TCR sequencing and RNA sequencing of peripheral blood. The study was conducted in China and was registered as a clinical trial. TCR sequencing covered approximately 13 persistent and 20 newly diagnosed Graves' disease patients, some 33 samples in total. Antithyroid drugs had been taken for approximately 10 years on average by persistent Graves' disease patients in the clinical cohort. The investigation overall reported the following: Persistent Graves' disease patients showed lower TCR Shannon entropy and fewer highly expanded clones than newly diagnosed patients, suggesting clonal expansion. Sequencing and analysis were limited to the TCR beta chain. A larger number of public clonotypes was shared among persistent patients (fewer than 3,000) than among newly diagnosed patients (approximately 1,000). The authors acknowledged the small sample size as a limitation that may reduce accuracy. Because the primary lesion, thyroid tissue, could not be accessed, the study looked at peripheral blood alone. Persistent disease showed preferential use of TRBV28, TRBJ1-2 and TRBJ2-5, whereas newly diagnosed disease favored TRBV20-1 and TRBJ2-1.

This specimen's time point label, per the study, means: persistent/refractory GD, antithyroid drugs over 5 years with positive TRAb. For both TCR sequencing and RNA sequencing, RNA was extracted from PBMCs in TRIzol. The diagnosis of Graves' disease was made according to American Thyroid Association guidelines. Patients were recruited from an endocrinology department in Xi'an, China. From each patient, approximately 10 milliliters of peripheral blood was collected into an EDTA anticoagulant tube. Ficoll Paque Plus density gradient separation was used to isolate PBMCs, and no further T cell sorting was done. RNA quality was checked with an Agilent 2100 Bioanalyzer and agarose gel, and concentration with a NanoDrop 2000. This clonotype turned up a few times. What antigen it recognizes has not been identified. Within one base of it there is no much larger clone, and no base qualities were kept. The CDR3 has 13 amino acids, counting the end cysteine and phenylalanine. The read is trimmed to its CDR3 DNA, 39 bases read in frame from base 1. V and J are truncated by 6 bases and 0 bases respectively, leaving an intervening sequence of 8 bases. The CDR1 and CDR2 encoded by the germline V gene (reference sequence) are SEHNR and FQNEAQ.

The library was made by multiplex PCR. Instrument used: Illumina HiSeq 4000. TCR beta libraries were built with iRepertoire HTBI primers and Arm-PCR amplification of CDR3 regions. PCR products were gel purified before sequencing. Per the authors' processing: Gene usage analysis of CDR3 amino acid clonotypes used the 62 TRBV and some 15 TRBJ segments found across samples. COPE and FqMerger were used to merge filtered high-quality paired reads into contigs. BLAST was used to align contigs to the IMGT TRBV, TRBD and TRBJ reference genes, and CDR3 was defined following IMGT. Highly expanded clones were defined as clonotypes with a frequency above 0.1%. Shannon entropy served as the measure of repertoire diversity, while the Gini coefficient captured V-J evenness. Clonotypes shared by more than one individual were considered public. TCRdb trimmed the raw reads at Q25, called clones with MiXCR and kept productive beta chains. Each CDR3 protein appears once, grouped with its most common genes and DNA. The V and J calls here are based on TCRdb, not the publication. The sample has roughly 500,000 distinct CDR3 sequences on record, around 21% of them singletons. The ten largest clones take up under 9% of the sample.

In this chain, TRBV7-9 is recombined with TRBJ2-5; matching of 6 bases hints at TRBD1 as the D gene. Source: peripheral blood mononuclear cells (PBMCs), taken when the disease was refractory, from a patient treated with antithyroid drugs. The sequence was collected from a female donor with Graves disease. The CDR3 in this case is CASRGDNQETQYF. The sequenced DNA: TGTGCCAGCAGAGGGGACAACCAAGAGACCCAGTACTTC.